Below, 5 T cell receptor beta chains from the same sample are listed, as sequenced in a study of regulatory T cells in long-lasting Graves disease. Time point in this sample: newly diagnosed GD, antithyroid drugs for less than 3 months. Following extraction of RNA from PBMCs, that RNA was used to make the TCR library. CDR3 regions were amplified by Arm-PCR using iRepertoire HTBI primers to build TCR beta libraries. TCRdb used MiXCR to reprocess the multiplex PCR reads, holding one entry per CDR3 protein. This sample yields about 560,000 distinct CDR3 sequences, of which about 16% are seen a single time; about 11% belongs to the top ten. These data also formed part of another study, on T cells in Graves' hyperthyroidism and ophthalmopathy.

This material consisted of peripheral blood mononuclear cells (PBMCs), taken at new diagnosis, from a patient treated with antithyroid drugs. The receptors stem from a man younger than 35 with Graves disease.

As to this clonotype: A read error may explain this, as a much larger clone is one base away. V usage is TRBV28 and J usage is TRBJ2-4, with 7 bases identical to TRBD1. This CDR3 is built from 13 residues. Germline V gives CDR1 MDHEN, CDR2 SYDVKM. J lost 9 bases, V lost 2 bases, and 4 bases had no gene match. The CDR3 nucleotides are TGTGCCAGCAGTTTAGGTCGACAGGGCATTCAGTACTTC. This sequence encodes CASSLGRQGIQYF. Full variable domain (missing parts from reference TRBV28 and TRBJ2-4): DVKVTQSSRYLVKRTGEKVFLECVQDMDHENMFWYRQDPGLGLRLIYFSYDVKMKEKGDIPEGYSVSREKKERFSLILESASTNQTSMYLCASSLGRQGIQYFGAGTRLSVL.

This clonotype was counted only a few times. This chain links TRBV25-1 with TRBJ2-2; 7 bases are shared with TRBD2. This CDR3 has 15 residues. V was pared by 1 base and J by 3 bases, with 2 bases of the junction left unmatched. The germline V gene encodes CDR1 MGHDK and CDR2 SYGVNS. The CDR3 nucleotides are TGTGCCAGCAGTGAATGGGGGGGAGACACCGGGGAGCTGTTTTTT. It translates to CASSEWGGDTGELFF.

In this sample, this clonotype turned up a few times. This chain joins TRBV29-1 and TRBJ2-7; D not resolved. CDR3 length equals 12 residues. The germline CDR1 and CDR2 sequences are SQVTM and ANQGSEA. V lost 0 bases, J lost 3 bases, and 6 bases lay in between. The CDR3 loop is CSVEDTIYEQYF. The CDR3 DNA sequence: TGCAGCGTTGAAGATACTATCTACGAGCAGTACTTC.

Many counts were recorded for this clonotype. V usage is TRBV5-8 and J usage is TRBJ2-7, with D hard to call. CDR1 and CDR2 (germline): SGHTS, YDEGEE. The CDR3 extends over 15 amino acids. Trimming removed 0 bases at V and 3 bases at J, with 13 bases between. The CDR3 DNA is TGTGCCAGCAGCTTGGCGGAGACAACGATCTACGAGCAGTACTTC. Protein: CASSLAETTIYEQYF. Drawing the rest from reference TRBV5-8 and TRBJ2-7, the complete variable domain is EAGVTQSPTHLIKTRGQQATLRCSPISGHTSVYWYQQALGLGLQFLLWYDEGEERNRGNFPPRFSGRQFPNYSSELNVNALELEDSALYLCASSLAETTIYEQYFGPGTRLTVT.

Only a few counts were recorded for this clonotype. V usage is TRBV7-2 and J usage is TRBJ2-7; TRBD1 matches at 8 bases. The CDR3 is 14 residues long. The germline gives CDR1 SGHTA, CDR2 FQGNSA. The junction had 6 bases not matched to a gene; V was cut back by 2 bases and J by 6 bases. This chain's CDR3 is CASSLQGAAFEQYF. CDR3 sequence (DNA): TGTGCCAGCAGCTTACAGGGGGCTGCTTTCGAGCAGTACTTC.